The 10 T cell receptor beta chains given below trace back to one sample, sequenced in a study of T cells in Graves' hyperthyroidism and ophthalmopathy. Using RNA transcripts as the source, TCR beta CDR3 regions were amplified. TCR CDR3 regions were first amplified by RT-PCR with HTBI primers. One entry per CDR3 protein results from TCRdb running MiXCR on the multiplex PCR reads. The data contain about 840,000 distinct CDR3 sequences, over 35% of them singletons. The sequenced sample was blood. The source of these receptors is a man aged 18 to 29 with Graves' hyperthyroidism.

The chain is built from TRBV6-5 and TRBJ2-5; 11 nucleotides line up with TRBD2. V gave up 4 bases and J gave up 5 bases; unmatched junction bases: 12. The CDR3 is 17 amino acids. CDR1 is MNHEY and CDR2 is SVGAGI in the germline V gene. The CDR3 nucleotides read TGTGCCAGCAGTTCCCTTTTAGCGGGGGGGAGGGGGGAGACCCAGTACTTC. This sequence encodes CASSSLLAGGRGETQYF.

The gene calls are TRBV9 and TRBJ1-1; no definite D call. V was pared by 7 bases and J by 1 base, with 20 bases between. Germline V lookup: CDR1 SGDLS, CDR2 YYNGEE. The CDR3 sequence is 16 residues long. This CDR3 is CASSPPRGGKNTEAFF. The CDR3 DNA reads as TGTGCCAGCTCACCACCCCGGGGAGGGAAGAACACTGAAGCTTTCTTT.

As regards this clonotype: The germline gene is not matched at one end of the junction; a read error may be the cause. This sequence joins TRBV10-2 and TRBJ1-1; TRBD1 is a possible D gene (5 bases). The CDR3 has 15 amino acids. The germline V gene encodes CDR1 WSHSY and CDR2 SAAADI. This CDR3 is CASSFLQEWDTEAFF. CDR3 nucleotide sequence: TGTGCCAGCAGTTTCCTACAGGAATGGGACACTGAAGCTTTCTTT.

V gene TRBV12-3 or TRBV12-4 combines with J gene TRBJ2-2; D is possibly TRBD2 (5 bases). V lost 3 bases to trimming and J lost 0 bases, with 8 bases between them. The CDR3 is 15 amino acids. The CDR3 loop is CASSFSASNTGELFF. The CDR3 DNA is TGTGCCAGCAGTTTTAGCGCCTCGAACACCGGGGAGCTGTTTTTT.

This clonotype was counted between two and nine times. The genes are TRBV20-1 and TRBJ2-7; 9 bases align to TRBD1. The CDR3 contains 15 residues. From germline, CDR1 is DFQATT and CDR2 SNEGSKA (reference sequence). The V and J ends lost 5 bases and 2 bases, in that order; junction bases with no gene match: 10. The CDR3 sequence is CSAQSGDRATYEQYF. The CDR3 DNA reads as TGCAGTGCTCAGTCGGGGGACAGGGCCACCTACGAGCAGTACTTC.

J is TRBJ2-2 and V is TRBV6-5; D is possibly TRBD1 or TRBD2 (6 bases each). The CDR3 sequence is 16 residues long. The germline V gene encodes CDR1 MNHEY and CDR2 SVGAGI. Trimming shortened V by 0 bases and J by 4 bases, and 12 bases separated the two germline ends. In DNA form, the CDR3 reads TGTGCCAGCAGTTACTCCGGGGGCAGGGGCACCGGGGAGCTGTTTTTT. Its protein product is CASSYSGGRGTGELFF.

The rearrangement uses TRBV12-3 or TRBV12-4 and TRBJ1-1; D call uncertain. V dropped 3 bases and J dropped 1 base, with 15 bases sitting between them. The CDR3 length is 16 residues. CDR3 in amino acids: CASSFWVDWQNTEAFF. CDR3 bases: TGTGCCAGCAGTTTTTGGGTGGACTGGCAGAACACTGAAGCTTTCTTT.

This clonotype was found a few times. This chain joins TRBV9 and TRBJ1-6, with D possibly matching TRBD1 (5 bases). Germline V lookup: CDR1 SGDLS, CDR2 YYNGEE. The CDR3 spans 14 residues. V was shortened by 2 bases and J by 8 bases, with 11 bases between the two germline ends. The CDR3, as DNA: TGTGCCAGCAGCGTTGGGGGAATCGATTCACCCCTCCACTTT. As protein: CASSVGGIDSPLHF.

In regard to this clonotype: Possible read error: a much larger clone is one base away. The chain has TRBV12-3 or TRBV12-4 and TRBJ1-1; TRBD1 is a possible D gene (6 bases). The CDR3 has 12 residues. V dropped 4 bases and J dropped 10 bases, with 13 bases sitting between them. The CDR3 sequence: CASSSQGWVAFF. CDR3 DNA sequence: TGTGCCAGCAGTTCACAGGGTTGGGTAGCTTTCTTT.

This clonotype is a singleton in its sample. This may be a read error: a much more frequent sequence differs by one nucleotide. CDR3 residues: CASSPVGTATSQPQHF. The CDR3 DNA follows: TGCGCCAGCAGTCCAGTAGGGACGGCCACGAGTCAGCCCCAGCATTTT. This chain connects TRBV10-2 to TRBJ1-5; D is possibly TRBD1 (5 bases). The germline gives CDR1 WSHSY, CDR2 SAAADI. The germline V and J ends were trimmed by 5 bases and 6 bases, with 20 bases remaining between them. CDR3 length: 16 residues.